The 27 T cell receptor beta chains below come from one sample, sequenced in a study of blood T cell repertoires in COVID-19. Clones were read by immunoSEQ multiplex PCR, and TCRdb kept only the in-frame ones, dropping some. This sample has over 45,000 clones, with 75% to 85% found just once. Sequenced sample: peripheral blood. The receptors were gathered from a man aged 55 to 70 with acute or convalescent COVID-19.

The chain has TRBV18 and TRBJ2-3; possibly TRBD1 for D (5 bases). With 3 bases removed from V and 5 bases from J, the gap between germline ends came to 6 bases. The CDR3 is 12 amino acids. CDR1 is KGHSH and CDR2 is LQKENI in the germline V gene. The CDR3: CASSPGRDTQYF. In nucleotides, the CDR3 is TGTGCCAGCTCACCGGGGCGAGATACGCAGTATTTT.

The chain joins TRBV7-9 to TRBJ2-7, with 9 bases matching TRBD2. This CDR3 has 16 amino acids. Per germline, CDR1 SEHNR and CDR2 FQNEAQ (reference sequence). J gave up 6 bases and V 0 bases, and 9 bases lay outside the gene matches. The CDR3 region is CASSLAAGGHLAEQYF. CDR3 bases: TGTGCCAGCAGCTTAGCAGCGGGGGGCCACTTAGCCGAGCAGTACTTC.

The chain combines TRBV19 with TRBJ2-1; TRBD2 aligns across 12 bases. V trimming: 5 bases; J trimming: 2 bases; junction bases outside the gene matches: 1. From germline, CDR1 is LNHDA and CDR2 SQIVND (reference sequence). The CDR3 is 15 amino acids. The CDR3, as DNA: TGTGCCAGTAGTGGACTAGCGGGGACCTACAATGAGCAGTTCTTC. This encodes CASSGLAGTYNEQFF.

The chain links TRBV6-5 to TRBJ1-1, with 7 positions matching TRBD1. Trimming removed 5 bases from V and 6 bases from J; junction bases left unmatched: 12. CDR1 is MNHEY, CDR2 SVGAGI, per germline. The CDR3 is 15 amino acids. The CDR3, as DNA: TGTGCCAGCAGTAACATGGGACAGCGGAGCCCTGAAGCTTTCTTT. Protein: CASSNMGQRSPEAFF.

V is TRBV9 and J is TRBJ2-5; D is perhaps TRBD1 (7 bases). This CDR3 spans 14 amino acids. CDR1 SGDLS and CDR2 YYNGEE come from the germline V gene. V was clipped by 0 bases and J by 4 bases, with 10 bases between them. The CDR3 nucleotides are TGTGCCAGCAGCGTAGGGCAGGGGGGAGAGACCCAGTACTTC. This sequence encodes CASSVGQGGETQYF.

The gene calls are TRBV12-3 or TRBV12-4 and TRBJ1-2, with D perhaps matching TRBD1 (6 bases). This CDR3 has 13 residues. V dropped 6 bases and J dropped 2 bases, with 10 bases sitting between them. The CDR3 reads CASSITGNYGYTF. Written as DNA, the CDR3 is TGTGCCAGCAGCATTACAGGGAACTATGGCTACACCTTC.

V and J are TRBV7-9 and TRBJ1-4, with TRBD1 matching 8 bases. This CDR3 region has 15 residues. Trimming removed 2 bases from V and 9 bases from J; junction bases left unmatched: 8. Germline CDR1 and CDR2: SEHNR and FQNEAQ (reference sequence). CDR3 region: CASSLLAGGGKKLFF. The CDR3 coding sequence is TGTGCCAGCAGCTTACTGGCAGGGGGCGGGAAAAAACTGTTTTTT.

The chain employs TRBV7-8 and TRBJ2-5; D not resolved. Trimming cost V 4 bases and J 1 base, with 13 bases left between them. Germline assignment: CDR1 SGHVS and CDR2 FQNEAQ. The CDR3 is 15 residues long. DNA of the CDR3: TGTGCCAGCAGCTCCCTTAATACAGCCCAAGAGACCCAGTACTTC. As protein: CASSSLNTAQETQYF.

This chain links TRBV24-1 with TRBJ2-2; 10 bases are a match to TRBD2. There are 15 residues in the CDR3. CDR1 is KGHDR and CDR2 is SFDVKD in the germline V gene. V gave up 5 bases and J gave up 6 bases; unmatched junction bases: 5. CDR3 nucleotides: TGTGCCACCAGTGGAACTAGCGGGGTATCCGGGGAGCTGTTTTTT. Protein: CATSGTSGVSGELFF.

The genes are TRBV25-1 and TRBJ1-2; a weak D match, TRBD1 (5 bases). The CDR3 extends over 15 amino acids. With 1 base removed from V and 4 bases from J, the gap between germline ends came to 13 bases. Germline V gives CDR1 MGHDK, CDR2 SYGVNS. The CDR3 region is CASSEWAGKSYGYTF. CDR3 DNA sequence: TGTGCCAGCAGTGAATGGGCAGGGAAAAGCTATGGCTACACCTTC.

This clone was observed a single time. The genes are TRBV7-3 and TRBJ1-2; unclear D gene. Germline loops: CDR1 SGHTA, CDR2 FQGTGA. This CDR3 has 16 amino acids. Trimming left V 1 base short and J 4 bases short, with 16 bases between. The CDR3 here is CASSLMGRAAAYGYTF. The DNA of the CDR3 is TGTGCCAGCAGCTTAATGGGGAGGGCAGCCGCCTATGGCTACACCTTC.

This chain uses TRBV24-1 with TRBJ2-3, with TRBD2 matching 11 bases. Germline V gene data show CDR1 as KGHDR and CDR2 as SFDVKD. This CDR3 comprises 17 residues. Germline trimming cut 3 bases from V and 2 bases from J; bases unmatched to any gene: 6. The CDR3: CATSDRTSGRNTDTQYF. The CDR3, as DNA: TGTGCCACCAGTGATCGGACTAGCGGGCGGAACACAGATACGCAGTATTTT.

The chain carries TRBV6-5 and TRBJ2-7; TRBD1 aligns across 7 bases. Trimming cost V 4 bases and J 3 bases; bases outside gene matches: 9. Per the germline V gene, CDR1 is MNHEY and CDR2 is SVGAGI. This CDR3 region has 15 residues. The DNA of the CDR3 is TGTGCCAGCAGTTTCCGGGACAGCCGTCTCTACGAGCAGTACTTC. Protein product: CASSFRDSRLYEQYF.

This chain uses TRBV7-9 with TRBJ1-2; 7 positions match TRBD1. Losses at the gene ends were 2 bases for V and 6 bases for J; bases not matched to a gene: 3. Germline V gives CDR1 SEHNR, CDR2 FQNEAQ (reference sequence). This CDR3 contains 13 residues. In DNA form, the CDR3 reads TGTGCCAGCAGCTTAACAACAGGGGATGGCTACACCTTC. Encoded protein: CASSLTTGDGYTF. Based on the CDR3 plus reference TRBV7-9 and TRBJ1-2, the full variable domain is DTGVSQNPRHKITKRGQNVTFRCDPISEHNRLYWYRQTLGQGPEFLTYFQNEAQLEKSRLLSDRFSAERPKGSFSTLEIQRTEQGDSAMYLCASSLTTGDGYTFGSGTRLTVV.

This clone showed up just once. The chain joins TRBV4-1 to TRBJ1-1, with TRBD1 matching 8 bases. V lost 2 bases, J lost 1 base, and 6 bases stayed unmatched. This CDR3 has 16 amino acids. CDR1 is MGHRA, CDR2 YSYEKL, per germline. The CDR3 coding sequence is TGCGCCAGCAGCCAATGGGGGGACAGGAGGAACACTGAAGCTTTCTTT. It codes for CASSQWGDRRNTEAFF.

The chain links TRBV28 to TRBJ1-5; 9 bases line up with TRBD1. The length of the CDR3 is 15 residues. Germline V gene lookup returns CDR1 MDHEN and CDR2 SYDVKM. The J segment lost 3 bases and the V segment lost 4 bases, leaving 4 bases of the junction unmatched. CDR3: CASSYGTGNNQPQHF. CDR3 bases: TGTGCCAGCAGTTATGGGACAGGGAACAATCAGCCCCAGCATTTT.

The CDR3 DNA reads as TGTGCCAGCAGCTCGACGACAGGGCTCTCCTACGAGCAGTACTTC. Translation: CASSSTTGLSYEQYF. V gene TRBV7-9 combines with J gene TRBJ2-7; 7 nucleotides match TRBD1. Germline V lookup: CDR1 SEHNR, CDR2 FQNEAQ (reference sequence). V lost 4 bases and J lost 0; bases outside the gene matches: 6. There are 15 residues in the CDR3.

The chain links TRBV6-5 to TRBJ2-5; the D is unclear. The germline CDR1 and CDR2 sequences are MNHEY and SVGAGI. The CDR3 has 11 amino acids. V gave up 7 bases and J gave up 5 bases, with 8 bases separating them. In nucleotides, the CDR3 is TGTGCCAGCAACTTGGAGGAGACCCAGTACTTC. As protein: CASNLEETQYF.

The gene calls are TRBV4-2 and TRBJ2-1; 8 bases are shared with TRBD2. The CDR3 is 16 residues long. The germline V gene has CDR1 LGHNA and CDR2 YNFKEQ. Losses at the gene ends were 3 bases for V and 7 bases for J; bases not matched to a gene: 11. CDR3 DNA: TGTGCCAGCAGCCATCCCGGGGGGGCTTCGGGTAATGAGCAGTTCTTC. Translated, it gives CASSHPGGASGNEQFF.

The chain employs TRBV12-3 or TRBV12-4 and TRBJ1-6; a possible D gene is TRBD1 (5 bases). The CDR3 has 13 amino acids. V lost 5 bases to trimming and J lost 7 bases, with 9 bases between them. Written as DNA, the CDR3 is TGTGCCAGCAGTCCAGGGTACAATTCACCCCTCCACTTT. Amino acid sequence: CASSPGYNSPLHF.

V gene TRBV15 combines with J gene TRBJ2-3; D call uncertain. The CDR3 loop spans 11 amino acids. V was cut by 5 bases and J by 10 bases, with 10 bases left in between. Germline CDR1 is LNHNV and CDR2 is YYDKDF (reference sequence). The CDR3 loop is CATSAGISQYF. The DNA of the CDR3 is TGTGCCACCAGCGCAGGAATATCGCAGTATTTT.

This clone was counted a few times. The V gene is TRBV30, the J gene TRBJ1-1; D is unclear. The V end was cut by 4 bases, the J end by 4 bases, with 7 bases between. The germline V gene has CDR1 GTSNPN and CDR2 SVGIG (reference sequence). The length of the CDR3 is 11 residues. Here the CDR3 DNA reads TGTGCCTGGAAATCTGTCACTGAAGCTTTCTTT. It codes for CAWKSVTEAFF.

The chain is built from TRBV11-3 and TRBJ2-1, with 12 bases matching TRBD2. CDR3 length: 15 residues. CDR1 and CDR2 (germline): SGHNT, YENEEA. Trimming removed 5 bases from V and 7 bases from J; junction bases left unmatched: 6. The CDR3: CASSPSGGASNEQFF. CDR3 coding DNA: TGTGCCAGCAGCCCTAGCGGGGGGGCCAGTAATGAGCAGTTCTTC.

This clone has a handful of counts. The rearrangement links TRBV3-1 (or the pseudogene TRBV3-2) to TRBJ1-5, with D possibly TRBD1 on 5 matching bases. V was cut by 1 base and J by 2 bases, with 9 bases left in between. The CDR3 is 15 amino acids. Germline V lookup: CDR1 LGHDT, CDR2 YNNKEL (reference sequence). CDR3 in amino acids: CASSQGRAGNQPQHF. The CDR3 coding sequence is TGTGCCAGCAGCCAAGGCAGGGCGGGCAATCAGCCCCAGCATTTT.

In this sample, this clone turned up a few times. This chain uses TRBV30 with TRBJ1-5; D is possibly TRBD1 (5 bases). The CDR3 length is 14 residues. The V gene lost 3 bases and the J gene lost 3 bases, with 12 bases spanning the gap. Germline CDR1 GTSNPN, CDR2 SVGIG (reference sequence). CDR3 loop: CAWRRRQTNQPQHF. Here the CDR3 DNA reads TGTGCCTGGAGAAGACGACAGACCAATCAGCCCCAGCATTTT.

The sample holds one count of this clone. The CDR3 DNA follows: TGTGCCAGTAGTGCTCCCGGGACAGGGGTCATTGGCTACACCTTC. Its translation is CASSAPGTGVIGYTF. This chain uses TRBV19 with TRBJ1-2; 10 nucleotides line up with TRBD1. This CDR3 contains 15 residues. V lost 5 bases and J lost 7; bases outside the gene matches: 10. CDR1 is LNHDA and CDR2 is SQIVND in the germline V gene (reference sequence). Based on the CDR3 plus reference TRBV19 and TRBJ1-2, the full variable domain is DGGITQSPKYLFRKEGQNVTLSCEQNLNHDAMYWYRQDPGQGLRLIYYSQIVNDFQKGDIAEGYSVSREKKESFPLTVTSAQKNPTAFYLCASSAPGTGVIGYTFGSGTRLTVV.

This chain links TRBV5-1 with TRBJ2-5; TRBD2 aligns across 15 bases. Germline V gives CDR1 SGHRS, CDR2 YFSETQ. The CDR3 totals 16 residues. V was pared by 4 bases and J by 5 bases, with 6 bases of the junction left unmatched. The CDR3 sequence: CASSREGLAGGETQYF. Here the CDR3 DNA reads TGCGCCAGCAGCCGGGAGGGACTAGCGGGGGGTGAGACCCAGTACTTC.